Following are 18 T cell receptor beta chains from one sample sequenced in a study of graft-versus-host responses after intestinal transplantation. Repertoires were generated with immunoSEQ multiplex PCR, while TCRdb's copy carries only in-frame clones and drops some. Among roughly 97,000 clones, about 93% were seen once, and the ten largest hold approximately 16%. The specimen comprised PBMCs, sampled around 68 weeks after intestinal transplant. The receptors were gathered from a human patient who received an intestinal transplant, so some T cells may come from the graft donor.

The V call is TRBV10-3, the J call TRBJ2-7; D perhaps matches TRBD2 (6 bases). The CDR3 consists of 16 residues. CDR1 and CDR2 (germline): ENHRY, SYGVKD. Trimming cost V 0 bases and J 2 bases, with 14 bases left between them. In nucleotides, the CDR3 is TGTGCCATCAGTGAGTCGGAGGGGCCCTTTCCCTACGAGCAGTACTTC. Encoded protein: CAISESEGPFPYEQYF.

V gene TRBV9 combines with J gene TRBJ2-1; 10 bases agree with TRBD2. After removal of 1 base from V and 9 bases from J, the junction contained 13 bases not matched to a gene. The CDR3 has 17 amino acids. The V gene's germline CDR1 is SGDLS and CDR2 YYNGEE. DNA of the CDR3: TGTGCCAGCAGCGTAAGGTCAATGGTAGCGGGGGGTGCTGAGCAGTTCTTC. Amino acids: CASSVRSMVAGGAEQFF.

CDR3 protein: CASSLGAAPDHEQYF. The DNA for the CDR3 is TGTGCCAGCAGCTTAGGGGCAGCACCCGACCACGAGCAGTACTTC. The chain employs TRBV7-6 and TRBJ2-7; D is unclear. CDR3 length: 15 amino acids. V lost 1 base, J lost 5 bases, and 15 bases lay in between. Germline CDR1 is SGHVS and CDR2 is FNYEAQ.

The genes are TRBV7-8 and TRBJ1-5, with 8 positions matching TRBD1. The germline V gene encodes CDR1 SGHVS and CDR2 FQNEAQ. The trim removed 6 bases at V and 2 bases at J, leaving 3 bases unmatched. The CDR3 totals 14 residues. DNA of the CDR3: TGTGCCAGCAGTCTGACAGGGGGCAATCAGCCCCAGCATTTT. Its translation: CASSLTGGNQPQHF.

The J gene is TRBJ1-2, the V gene TRBV5-1; 9 nucleotides line up with TRBD1. Germline values: CDR1 SGHRS, CDR2 YFSETQ. The CDR3 consists of 14 residues. Losses at the gene ends were 4 bases for V and 5 bases for J; bases not matched to a gene: 6. The CDR3 DNA reads TGCGCCAGCAGCGTAGCCGGGACAGGGTATGGCTACACCTTC. It codes for CASSVAGTGYGYTF.

The V and J genes are TRBV6-1 and TRBJ2-1; D is unclear. In germline, CDR1 is MNHNS, CDR2 SASEGT. The V end was cut by 6 bases, the J end by 14 bases, with 23 bases between. This CDR3 is 14 amino acids long. The CDR3 coding sequence is TGTGCCAGCAGAAGACTGGGTACATTCAATGGTGAGTTCTTC. This gives the protein CASRRLGTFNGEFF.

V gene TRBV5-4 combines with J gene TRBJ2-4; D is undetermined. V lost 4 bases to trimming and J lost 0 bases, with 5 bases between them. This CDR3 is built from 13 residues. The V gene's germline CDR1 is SGHNT and CDR2 YYREEE (reference sequence). CDR3 nucleotide sequence: TGTGCCAGCAGCGGGCTAGCCAAAAACATTCAGTACTTC. Protein product: CASSGLAKNIQYF.

The V and J genes are TRBV6-4 and TRBJ2-6; TRBD1 might be the D (6 bases). Germline CDR1 and CDR2: MRHNA and SNTAGT. The length of the CDR3 is 15 residues. V lost 6 bases and J 1 base, leaving 10 bases between the germline ends. CDR3 DNA sequence: TGTGCCAGCAGCCCTGGGACATCTGGGGCCAACGTCCTGACTTTC. Translated: CASSPGTSGANVLTF.

V is TRBV7-8 and J is TRBJ2-7, with unresolved D. Germline values: CDR1 SGHVS, CDR2 FQNEAQ. This CDR3 comprises 12 residues. V lost 1 base, J lost 4 bases, and 5 bases lay in between. The CDR3 sequence: CASSLVGYEQYF. CDR3 in DNA: TGTGCCAGCAGCTTAGTAGGGTACGAGCAGTACTTC.

The sample holds a few counts of this clone. The genes are TRBV6-5 and TRBJ1-4; TRBD1 aligns across 8 bases. From germline, CDR1 is MNHEY and CDR2 SVGAGI. V lost 6 bases, J lost 8 bases, and 8 bases stayed unmatched. This CDR3 has 14 residues. DNA for the CDR3: TGTGCCAGCAGACCAGGGGGCCAGGGGGAAAAACTGTTTTTT. Its protein product is CASRPGGQGEKLFF.

The rearrangement joins TRBV7-9 to TRBJ1-1; 7 bases are a match to TRBD1. The germline V gene has CDR1 SEHNR and CDR2 FQNEAQ (reference sequence). The J segment lost 4 bases and the V segment lost 5 bases, leaving 13 bases of the junction unmatched. The length of the CDR3 is 16 residues. CDR3 coding DNA: TGTGCCAGCAGCCCAAAGACAGGGAGGGGTGGCACTGAAGCTTTCTTT. This encodes CASSPKTGRGGTEAFF.

The genes are TRBV14 and TRBJ2-7; 7 bases fit TRBD1. Germline V lookup: CDR1 SGHDN, CDR2 FVKESK. The CDR3 has 14 amino acids. V lost 2 bases and J lost 3; bases outside the gene matches: 4. The CDR3: CASSQTGQHYEQYF. The CDR3 DNA reads TGTGCCAGCAGCCAAACGGGACAGCACTACGAGCAGTACTTC.

The chain uses TRBV14 and TRBJ1-2; the match to TRBD1 covers 8 bases. V lost 0 bases to trimming and J lost 4 bases; unmatched junction nucleotides: 4. Germline V gene lookup returns CDR1 SGHDN and CDR2 FVKESK. This CDR3 contains 15 residues. The CDR3 sequence: CASSQDPGTGYGYTF. The CDR3 DNA follows: TGTGCCAGCAGCCAAGATCCAGGGACAGGCTATGGCTACACCTTC.

V is TRBV5-1 and J is TRBJ1-5, with D possibly being TRBD1 (5 bases). Germline V gene data show CDR1 as SGHRS and CDR2 as YFSETQ. The CDR3 is 15 amino acids. Trimming pared 0 bases from V and 0 bases from J, leaving 7 bases between. In DNA, the CDR3 is TGCGCCAGCAGCTTGGAGGGGTATAGCAATCAGCCCCAGCATTTT. Translated, it gives CASSLEGYSNQPQHF.

V gene TRBV5-8 combines with J gene TRBJ1-6; D gene uncertain. V shed 7 bases and J shed 16 bases, with 15 bases lying between them. In germline, CDR1 is SGHTS, CDR2 YDEGEE. The CDR3 has 11 residues. The chain's CDR3 is CASRATPSLHF. The CDR3 DNA reads as TGTGCCAGCCGCGCCACCCCGTCACTCCACTTT.

The sample holds one count of this clone. The chain employs TRBV7-9 and TRBJ1-1; possibly TRBD1 for D (6 bases). The CDR3 extends over 17 amino acids. Germline assignment: CDR1 SEHNR and CDR2 FQNEAQ (reference sequence). V dropped 1 base and J dropped 1 base, with 16 bases sitting between them. The CDR3 loop is CASSLVGIGGQNTEAFF. In nucleotides, the CDR3 is TGTGCCAGCAGCTTAGTGGGGATAGGGGGACAGAACACTGAAGCTTTCTTT.

The chain links TRBV6-6 to TRBJ2-1; tentatively, D is TRBD1 (6 bases). The germline gives CDR1 MNHNY, CDR2 SVGAGI (reference sequence). CDR3 length equals 11 residues. V was trimmed by 10 bases and J by 13 bases, leaving 17 bases between them. The CDR3 nucleotides are TGTGCCACCTCAAAGGGGGTGCCCCAGTTCTTC. It specifies CATSKGVPQFF.

This clone occurred once. The chain is built from TRBV6-6 and TRBJ2-1; tentatively, D is TRBD1 or TRBD2 (5 bases each). There are 15 residues in the CDR3. Per the germline V gene, CDR1 is MNHNY and CDR2 is SVGAGI (reference sequence). Deletions cut 2 bases from V and 6 bases from J, with 14 bases between. The CDR3 here is CASSYRGQGGNEQFF. CDR3 bases: TGTGCCAGCAGTTACCGAGGGCAGGGTGGCAATGAGCAGTTCTTC.